The following is a T cell receptor (beta chain) sequence with its context. How the authors handled the data: Amplified reference gene primers provided the basis for estimating nucleated cell counts. Assay: immunoSEQ multiplex PCR; the TCRdb copy retains only in-frame clones and omits some. D and trimming were read from the DNA, whereas the V and J calls and clone size are those reported in that table. This sample has around 160,000 clones; 80% to 90% occur once, and the top ten carry about 8.2%. The germline V and J ends were trimmed by 3 bases and 0 bases, with 15 bases remaining between them. The V gene's germline CDR1 is SGHTA and CDR2 FQGTGA. The CDR3 is 18 amino acids. The sample is drawn from a study of blood T cell repertoires in COVID-19. Study information: Researchers got acute and convalescent COVID-19 samples from the United States, Italy and Spain. T cells, B-cell-depleted T cells, or PBMCs supplied cDNA or gDNA.

The sequence came from a man aged 60-69 years with acute or convalescent COVID-19. Sequenced material: peripheral blood. The chain combines TRBV7-3 with TRBJ2-6; the D gene is possibly TRBD1 (6 bases). CDR3 protein: CASSLPGQSLSGANVLTF. In nucleotides, the CDR3 is TGTGCCAGCAGCTTGCCAGGACAGTCCCTCTCTGGGGCCAACGTCCTGACTTTC.